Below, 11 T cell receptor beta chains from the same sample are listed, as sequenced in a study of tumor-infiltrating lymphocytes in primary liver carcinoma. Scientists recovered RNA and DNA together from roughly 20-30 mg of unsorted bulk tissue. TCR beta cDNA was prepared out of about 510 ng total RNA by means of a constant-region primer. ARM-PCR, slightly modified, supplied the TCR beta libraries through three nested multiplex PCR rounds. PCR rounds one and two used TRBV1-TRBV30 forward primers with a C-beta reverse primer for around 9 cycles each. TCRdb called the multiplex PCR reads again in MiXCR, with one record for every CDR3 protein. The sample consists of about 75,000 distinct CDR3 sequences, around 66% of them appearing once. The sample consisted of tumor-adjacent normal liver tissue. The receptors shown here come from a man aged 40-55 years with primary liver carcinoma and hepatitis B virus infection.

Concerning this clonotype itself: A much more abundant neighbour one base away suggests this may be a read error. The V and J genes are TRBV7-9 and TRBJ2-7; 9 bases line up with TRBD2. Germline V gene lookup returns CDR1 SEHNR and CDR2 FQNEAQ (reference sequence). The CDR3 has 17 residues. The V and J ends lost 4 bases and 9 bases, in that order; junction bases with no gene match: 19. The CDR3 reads CASSSAGGRVVSDGQYF. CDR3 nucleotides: TGTGCCAGCAGCTCAGCGGGGGGCAGGGTCGTAAGTGACGGGCAGTACTTC.

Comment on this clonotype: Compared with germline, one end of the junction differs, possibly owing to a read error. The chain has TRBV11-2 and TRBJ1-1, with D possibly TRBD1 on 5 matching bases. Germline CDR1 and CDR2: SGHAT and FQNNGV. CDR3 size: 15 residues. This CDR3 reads CANSPRAGRNTEAFF. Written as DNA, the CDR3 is TGTGCCAACAGCCCGCGCGCAGGGCGGAACACTGAGGCTTTCTTT.

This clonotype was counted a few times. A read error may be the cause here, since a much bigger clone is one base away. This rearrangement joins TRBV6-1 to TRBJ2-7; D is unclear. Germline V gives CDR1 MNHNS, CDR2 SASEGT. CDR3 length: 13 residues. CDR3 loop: CASSEWVFYEQHF. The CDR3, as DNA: TGTGCCAGCAGTGAATGGGTTTTCTACGAGCAGCACTTC.

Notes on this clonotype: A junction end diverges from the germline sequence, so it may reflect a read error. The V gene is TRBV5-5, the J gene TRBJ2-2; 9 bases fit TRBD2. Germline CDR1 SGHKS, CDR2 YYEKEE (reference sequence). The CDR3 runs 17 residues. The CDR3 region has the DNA TGTGCCAGCAACTTGATGCCTAGCGGGGTCAACACCGGGGAGCTGTTTTTT. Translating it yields CASNLMPSGVNTGELFF.

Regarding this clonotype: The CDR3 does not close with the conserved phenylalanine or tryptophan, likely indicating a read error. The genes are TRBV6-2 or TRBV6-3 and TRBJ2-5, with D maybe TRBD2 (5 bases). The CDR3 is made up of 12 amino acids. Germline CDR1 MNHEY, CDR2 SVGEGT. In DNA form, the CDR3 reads TGTGCCGGCAGTTGGGGAGTTGAGACCCAGTACGTC. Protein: CAGSWGVETQYV.

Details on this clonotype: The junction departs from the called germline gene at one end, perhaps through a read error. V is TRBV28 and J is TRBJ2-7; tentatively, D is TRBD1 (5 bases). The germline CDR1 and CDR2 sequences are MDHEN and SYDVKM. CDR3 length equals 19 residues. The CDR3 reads CASTPRSMPRQQPVYEQYF. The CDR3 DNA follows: TGTGCCAGCACCCCACGGAGTATGCCTCGACAGCAGCCGGTGTACGAGCAGTACTTT.

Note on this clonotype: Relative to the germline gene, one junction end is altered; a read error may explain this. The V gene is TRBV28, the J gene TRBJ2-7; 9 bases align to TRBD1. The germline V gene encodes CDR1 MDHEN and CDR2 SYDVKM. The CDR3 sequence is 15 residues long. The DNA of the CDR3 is TGTGCCAGCAGTTTGGGGGGACAGGGTTCCTCCGAGCAGCACTTC. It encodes CASSLGGQGSSEQHF. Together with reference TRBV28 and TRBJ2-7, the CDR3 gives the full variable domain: DVKVTQSSRYLVKRTGEKVFLECVQDMDHENMFWYRQDPGLGLRLIYFSYDVKMKEKGDIPEGYSVSREKKERFSLILESASTNQTSMYLCASSLGGQGSSEQHFGPGTRLTVT.

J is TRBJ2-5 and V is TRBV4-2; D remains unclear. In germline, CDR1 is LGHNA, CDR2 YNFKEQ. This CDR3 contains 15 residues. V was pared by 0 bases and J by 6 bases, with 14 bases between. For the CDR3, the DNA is TGTGCCAGCAGCCAAGACCGGAAAAGACAAAAGACCCAGTACTTC. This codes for CASSQDRKRQKTQYF.

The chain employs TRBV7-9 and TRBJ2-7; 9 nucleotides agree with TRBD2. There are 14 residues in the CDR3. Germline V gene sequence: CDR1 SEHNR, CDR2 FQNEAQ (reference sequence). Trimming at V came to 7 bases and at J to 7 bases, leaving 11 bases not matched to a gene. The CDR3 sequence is CASNRTSEYYEQYF. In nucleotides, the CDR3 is TGTGCCAGCAATCGGACTAGCGAGTACTATGAGCAGTACTTC.

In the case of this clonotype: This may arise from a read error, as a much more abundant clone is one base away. The DNA for the CDR3 is TGCGCCAGCAGCGCGGACAGGACCCTCAAGTACTTC. Its translation is CASSADRTLKYF. V is TRBV5-1 and J is TRBJ2-5, with 7 bases aligning to TRBD1. The CDR3 loop spans 12 amino acids. Germline V gene lookup returns CDR1 SGHRS and CDR2 YFSETQ. V gave up 4 bases and J gave up 12 bases; unmatched junction bases: 9.

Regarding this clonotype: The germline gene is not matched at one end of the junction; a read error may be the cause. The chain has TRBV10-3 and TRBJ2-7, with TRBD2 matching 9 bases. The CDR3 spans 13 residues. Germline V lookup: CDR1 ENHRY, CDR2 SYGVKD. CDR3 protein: CATSEMAGGEQYF. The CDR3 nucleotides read TGTGCCACCAGTGAGATGGCGGGAGGGGAGCAGTACTTC.